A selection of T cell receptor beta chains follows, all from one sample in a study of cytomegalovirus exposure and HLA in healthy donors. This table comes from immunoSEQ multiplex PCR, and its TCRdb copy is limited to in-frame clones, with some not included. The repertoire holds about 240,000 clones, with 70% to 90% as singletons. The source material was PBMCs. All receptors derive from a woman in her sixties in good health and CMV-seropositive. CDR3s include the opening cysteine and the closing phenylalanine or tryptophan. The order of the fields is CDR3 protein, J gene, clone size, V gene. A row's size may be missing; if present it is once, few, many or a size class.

cdr3_aa: CASSEVAGVRYEQFF; j_call: TRBJ2-1; clone_size: .; v_call: TRBV25-1
cdr3_aa: CASKSDRGFDTQYF; j_call: TRBJ2-3; clone_size: .; v_call: TRBV2
cdr3_aa: CASSLAGGNTDTQYF; j_call: TRBJ2-3; clone_size: .; v_call: TRBV18
cdr3_aa: CASSVRDRGFPGELFF; j_call: TRBJ2-2; clone_size: once; v_call: TRBV4-1
cdr3_aa: CASSSRYEQYF; j_call: TRBJ2-7; clone_size: .; v_call: TRBV27
cdr3_aa: CASSFDVLAGRSEQYF; j_call: TRBJ2-7; clone_size: .; v_call: TRBV5-6
cdr3_aa: CASSTGPNQPQHF; j_call: TRBJ1-5; clone_size: .; v_call: TRBV10-1
cdr3_aa: CAVQSGETQYF; j_call: TRBJ2-5; clone_size: .; v_call: TRBV10-3
cdr3_aa: CASSQSPGYPLTNVLTF; j_call: TRBJ2-6; clone_size: .; v_call: TRBV14
cdr3_aa: CSSSSGLAGTTDTQYF; j_call: TRBJ2-3; clone_size: .; v_call: TRBV7-9
cdr3_aa: CASRDSSGANVLTF; j_call: TRBJ2-6; clone_size: .; v_call: TRBV5-1
cdr3_aa: CATGGGRTEAFF; j_call: TRBJ1-1; clone_size: .; v_call: TRBV2
cdr3_aa: CASSLGGEDEKLFF; j_call: TRBJ1-4; clone_size: .; v_call: TRBV7-9
cdr3_aa: CASSLVPDRRF; j_call: TRBJ2-7; clone_size: .; v_call: TRBV5-1
cdr3_aa: CASTPSGSRNEQFF; j_call: TRBJ2-1; clone_size: few; v_call: TRBV28
cdr3_aa: CATREETTGYNEQFF; j_call: TRBJ2-1; clone_size: once; v_call: TRBV10-3
cdr3_aa: CASSLVGRRDEKLFF; j_call: TRBJ1-4; clone_size: once; v_call: TRBV5-6
cdr3_aa: CASSRASLGLNSPLHF; j_call: TRBJ1-6; clone_size: once; v_call: TRBV5-4
cdr3_aa: CASSDTGNGDF; j_call: TRBJ2-5; clone_size: .; v_call: TRBV2
cdr3_aa: CASSLRGVSSYEQYF; j_call: TRBJ2-7; clone_size: few; v_call: TRBV6-5
cdr3_aa: CASSTNRGSSGNTIYF; j_call: TRBJ1-3; clone_size: .; v_call: TRBV5-4
cdr3_aa: CASAGPTRAPWEQYF; j_call: TRBJ2-7; clone_size: .; v_call: TRBV7-3
cdr3_aa: CASSKRGPDYGYTF; j_call: TRBJ1-2; clone_size: .; v_call: TRBV19
cdr3_aa: CASSLDNNYGYTF; j_call: TRBJ1-2; clone_size: .; v_call: TRBV11-2
cdr3_aa: CAWRGLAGISSYNEQFF; j_call: TRBJ2-1; clone_size: .; v_call: TRBV30
cdr3_aa: CASSSQGAGTEAFF; j_call: TRBJ1-1; clone_size: .; v_call: TRBV7-3
cdr3_aa: CASSLGLAGGADTQYF; j_call: TRBJ2-3; clone_size: .; v_call: TRBV5-1
cdr3_aa: CSVRTTGNTIYF; j_call: TRBJ1-3; clone_size: .; v_call: TRBV29-1
cdr3_aa: CASSLVQENTEAFF; j_call: TRBJ1-1; clone_size: .; v_call: TRBV7-9
cdr3_aa: CASSSGTSGAQETQYF; j_call: TRBJ2-5; clone_size: .; v_call: TRBV5-4
cdr3_aa: CASSRLGYSGANVLTF; j_call: TRBJ2-6; clone_size: few; v_call: TRBV28
cdr3_aa: CASSAGQGYTGELFF; j_call: TRBJ2-2; clone_size: .; v_call: TRBV2
cdr3_aa: CASSQVNSEQYF; j_call: TRBJ2-7; clone_size: few; v_call: TRBV4-1
cdr3_aa: CASSQGAGGRYNEQFF; j_call: TRBJ2-1; clone_size: .; v_call: TRBV4-1
cdr3_aa: CASSPDSGRSYNEQFF; j_call: TRBJ2-1; clone_size: .; v_call: TRBV5-1
cdr3_aa: CASSSRTGGSYEQYF; j_call: TRBJ2-7; clone_size: .; v_call: TRBV7-9
cdr3_aa: CASSPGQIINTGELFF; j_call: TRBJ2-2; clone_size: .; v_call: TRBV5-4